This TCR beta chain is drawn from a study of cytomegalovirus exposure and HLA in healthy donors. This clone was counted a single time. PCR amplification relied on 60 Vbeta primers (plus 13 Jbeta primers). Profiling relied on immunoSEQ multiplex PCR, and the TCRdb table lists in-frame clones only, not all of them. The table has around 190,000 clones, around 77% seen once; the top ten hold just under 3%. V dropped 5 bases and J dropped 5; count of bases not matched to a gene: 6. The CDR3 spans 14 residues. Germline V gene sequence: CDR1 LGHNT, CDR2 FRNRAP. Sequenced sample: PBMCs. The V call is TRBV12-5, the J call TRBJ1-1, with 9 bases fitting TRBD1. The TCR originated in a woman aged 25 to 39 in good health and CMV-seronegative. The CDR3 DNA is TGTGCTAGTGGTACCGGGACAGGGCTAACTGAAGCTTTCTTT. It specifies CASGTGTGLTEAFF. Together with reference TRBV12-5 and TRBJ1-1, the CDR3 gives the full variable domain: DARVTQTPRHKVTEMGQEVTMRCQPILGHNTVFWYRQTMMQGLELLAYFRNRAPLDDSGMPKDRFSAEMPDATLATLKIQPSEPRDSAVYFCASGTGTGLTEAFFGQGTRLTVV.